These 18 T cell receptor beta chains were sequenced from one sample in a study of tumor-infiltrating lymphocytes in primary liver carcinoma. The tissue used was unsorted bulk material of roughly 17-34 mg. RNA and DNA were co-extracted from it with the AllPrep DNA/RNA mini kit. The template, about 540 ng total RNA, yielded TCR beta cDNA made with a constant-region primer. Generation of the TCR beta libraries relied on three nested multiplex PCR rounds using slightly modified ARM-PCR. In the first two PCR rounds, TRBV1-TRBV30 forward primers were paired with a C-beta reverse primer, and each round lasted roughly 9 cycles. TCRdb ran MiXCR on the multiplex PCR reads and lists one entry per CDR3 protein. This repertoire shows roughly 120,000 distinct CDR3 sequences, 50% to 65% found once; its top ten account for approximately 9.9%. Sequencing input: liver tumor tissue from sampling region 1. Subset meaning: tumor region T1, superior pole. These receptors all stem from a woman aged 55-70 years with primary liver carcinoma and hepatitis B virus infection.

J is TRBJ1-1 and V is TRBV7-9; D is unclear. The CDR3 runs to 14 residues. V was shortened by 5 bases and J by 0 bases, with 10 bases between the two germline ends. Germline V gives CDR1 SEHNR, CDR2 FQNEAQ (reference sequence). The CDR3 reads CASSGDTMNTEAFF. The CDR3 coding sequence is TGTGCCAGCAGCGGTGACACCATGAACACTGAAGCTTTCTTT. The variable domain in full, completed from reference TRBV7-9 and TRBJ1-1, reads DTGVSQNPRHKITKRGQNVTFRCDPISEHNRLYWYRQTLGQGPEFLTYFQNEAQLEKSRLLSDRFSAERPKGSFSTLEIQRTEQGDSAMYLCASSGDTMNTEAFFGQGTRLTVV.

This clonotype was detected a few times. The CDR3, as DNA: TGTGCCAGCAGTGAAGGCGGCGGGATGACTATGAACATTCAGTACTTC. Translating gives CASSEGGGMTMNIQYF. J is TRBJ2-4 and V is TRBV2; tentatively, D is TRBD2 (6 bases). From germline, CDR1 is SNHLY and CDR2 FYNNEI. CDR3 length: 16 amino acids. V was clipped by 1 base and J by 7 bases, with 17 bases between them. Supplemented by reference TRBV2 and TRBJ2-4, the full variable domain reads EPEVTQTPSHQVTQMGQEVILRCVPISNHLYFYWYRQILGQKVEFLVSFYNNEISEKSEIFDDQFSVERPDGSNFTLKIRSTKLEDSAMYFCASSEGGGMTMNIQYFGAGTRLSVL.

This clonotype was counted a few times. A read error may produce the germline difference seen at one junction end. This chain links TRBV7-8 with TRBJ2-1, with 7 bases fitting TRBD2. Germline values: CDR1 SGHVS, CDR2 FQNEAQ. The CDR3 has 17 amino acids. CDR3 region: CASSLAVPQGVRNEQFF. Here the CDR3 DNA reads TGTGCCAGCAGCCTAGCGGTTCCCCAGGGAGTACGCAATGAGCAGTTCTTC.

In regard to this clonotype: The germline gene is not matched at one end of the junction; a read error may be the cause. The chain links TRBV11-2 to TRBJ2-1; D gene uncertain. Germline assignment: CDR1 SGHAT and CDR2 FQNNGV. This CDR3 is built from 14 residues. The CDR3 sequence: CASSLDGNGIEQFF. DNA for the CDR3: TGTGCCAGCAGTTTAGATGGGAACGGCATTGAGCAGTTCTTC.

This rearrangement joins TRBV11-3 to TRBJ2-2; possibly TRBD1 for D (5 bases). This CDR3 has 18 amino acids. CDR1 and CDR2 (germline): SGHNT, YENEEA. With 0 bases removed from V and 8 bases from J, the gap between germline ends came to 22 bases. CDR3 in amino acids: CASSLDLVGRRSTGELFF. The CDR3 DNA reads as TGTGCCAGCAGCTTAGATCTTGTGGGGCGCCGGTCCACGGGGGAGCTGTTTTTT. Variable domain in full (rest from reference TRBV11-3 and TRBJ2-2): EAGVVQSPRYKIIEKKQPVAFWCNPISGHNTLYWYLQNLGQGPELLIRYENEEAVDDSQLPKDRFSAERLKGVDSTLKIQPAELGDSAVYLCASSLDLVGRRSTGELFFGEGSRLTVL.

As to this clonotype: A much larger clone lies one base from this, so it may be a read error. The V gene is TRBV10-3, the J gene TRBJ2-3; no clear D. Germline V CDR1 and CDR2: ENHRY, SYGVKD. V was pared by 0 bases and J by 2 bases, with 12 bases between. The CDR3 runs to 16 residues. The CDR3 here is CAISESVGIDTDTQYF. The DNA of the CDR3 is TGTGCCATCAGTGAGTCGGTGGGAATCGACACAGATACGCAGTATTTT.

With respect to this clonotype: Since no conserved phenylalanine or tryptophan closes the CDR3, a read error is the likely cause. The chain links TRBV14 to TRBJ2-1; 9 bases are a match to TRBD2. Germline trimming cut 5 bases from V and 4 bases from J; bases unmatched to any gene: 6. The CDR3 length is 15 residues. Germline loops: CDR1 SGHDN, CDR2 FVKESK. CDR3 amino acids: CASSFRTSVYNEQFS. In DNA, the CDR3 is TGTGCCAGCAGCTTCCGGACTAGCGTGTACAATGAGCAGTTCTCC.

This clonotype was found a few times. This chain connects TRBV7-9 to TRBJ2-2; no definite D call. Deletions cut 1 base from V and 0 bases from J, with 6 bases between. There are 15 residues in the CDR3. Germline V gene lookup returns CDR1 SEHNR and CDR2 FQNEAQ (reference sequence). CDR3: CASSLVSANTGELFF. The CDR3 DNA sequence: TGTGCCAGCAGCTTAGTATCAGCGAACACCGGGGAGCTGTTTTTT.

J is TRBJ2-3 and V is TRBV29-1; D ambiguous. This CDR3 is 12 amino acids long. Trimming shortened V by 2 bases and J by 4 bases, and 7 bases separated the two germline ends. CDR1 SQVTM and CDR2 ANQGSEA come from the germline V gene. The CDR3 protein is CSVEHSADTQYF. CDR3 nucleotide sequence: TGCAGCGTTGAACACAGCGCAGATACGCAGTATTTT.

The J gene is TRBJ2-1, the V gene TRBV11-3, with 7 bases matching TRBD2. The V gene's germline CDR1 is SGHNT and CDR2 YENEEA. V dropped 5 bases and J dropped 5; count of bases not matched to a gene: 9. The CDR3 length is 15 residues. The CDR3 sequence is CASSGREGVNNEQFF. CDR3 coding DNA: TGTGCCAGCAGCGGAAGGGAGGGAGTCAACAATGAGCAGTTCTTC.

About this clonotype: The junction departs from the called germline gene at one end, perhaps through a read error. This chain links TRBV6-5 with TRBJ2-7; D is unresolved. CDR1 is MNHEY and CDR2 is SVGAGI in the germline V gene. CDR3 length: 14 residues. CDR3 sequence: CASNTTPTSYEQYF. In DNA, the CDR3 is TGTGCCAGCAATACCACTCCCACCTCCTACGAGCAATACTTC.

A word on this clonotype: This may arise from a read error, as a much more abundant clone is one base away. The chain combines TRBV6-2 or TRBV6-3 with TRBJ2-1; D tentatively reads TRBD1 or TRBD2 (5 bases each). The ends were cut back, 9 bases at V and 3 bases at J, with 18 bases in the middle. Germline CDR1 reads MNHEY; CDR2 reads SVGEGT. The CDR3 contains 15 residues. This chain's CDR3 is CASWGYSPHYNEQFF. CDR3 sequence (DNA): TGTGCCAGTTGGGGGTACTCACCGCACTACAATGAGCAGTTCTTC.

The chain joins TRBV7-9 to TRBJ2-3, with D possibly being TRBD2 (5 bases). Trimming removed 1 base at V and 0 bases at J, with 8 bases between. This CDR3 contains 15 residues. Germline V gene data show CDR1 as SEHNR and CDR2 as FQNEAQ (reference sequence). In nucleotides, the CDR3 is TGTGCCAGCAGCTTAGACGGACTTAGCACAGATACGCAGTATTTT. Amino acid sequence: CASSLDGLSTDTQYF.

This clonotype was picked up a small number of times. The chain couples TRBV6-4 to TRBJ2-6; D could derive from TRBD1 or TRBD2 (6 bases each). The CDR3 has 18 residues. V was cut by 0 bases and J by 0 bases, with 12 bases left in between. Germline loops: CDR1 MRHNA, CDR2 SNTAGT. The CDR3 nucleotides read TGTGCCAGCAGTGACTCGCTTAGGGGGGTCTCTGGGGCCAACGTCCTGACTTTC. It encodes CASSDSLRGVSGANVLTF.

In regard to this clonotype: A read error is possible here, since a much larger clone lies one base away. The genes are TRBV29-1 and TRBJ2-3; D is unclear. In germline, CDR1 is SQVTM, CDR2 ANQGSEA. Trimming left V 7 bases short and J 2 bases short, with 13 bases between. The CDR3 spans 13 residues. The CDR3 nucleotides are TGCAGCGGTAGCTGGAGTGCCACAGATACGCAGTATTTT. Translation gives CSGSWSATDTQYF.

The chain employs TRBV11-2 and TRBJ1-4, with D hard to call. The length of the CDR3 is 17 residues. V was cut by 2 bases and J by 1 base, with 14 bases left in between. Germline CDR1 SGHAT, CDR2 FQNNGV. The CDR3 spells CASSLMVWTRTNEKLFF. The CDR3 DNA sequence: TGTGCCAGCAGCTTAATGGTGTGGACGAGAACTAATGAAAAACTGTTTTTT.

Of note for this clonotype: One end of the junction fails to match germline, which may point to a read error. The DNA of the CDR3 is TGTGCCAGCGGCCCGGCTGGTGTGGACACTGAAGCATTCTTT. Amino acids: CASGPAGVDTEAFF. J is TRBJ1-1 and V is TRBV14, with D possibly TRBD1 on 5 matching bases. The CDR3 is 14 amino acids. In germline, CDR1 is SGHDN, CDR2 FVKESK.

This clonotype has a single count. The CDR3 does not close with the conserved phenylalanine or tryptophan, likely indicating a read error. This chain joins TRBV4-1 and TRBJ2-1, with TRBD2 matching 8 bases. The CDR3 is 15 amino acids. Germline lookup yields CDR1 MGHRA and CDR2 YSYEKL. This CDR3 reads CASSLSGSSYDEQFL. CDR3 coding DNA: TGCGCCAGCAGCCTGAGCGGGAGCTCCTACGATGAGCAGTTCTTA.